This entry lists 28 T cell receptor beta chains sequenced from one sample in a study of cytomegalovirus exposure and HLA in healthy donors. The PCR ran on 60 Vbeta and 13 Jbeta primers. Assay used: immunoSEQ multiplex PCR; TCRdb lists only in-frame clones, some missing. The top ten hold less than 2.5% of the sample, which has under 200,000 clones, approximately 81% seen once. Sequencing input: PBMCs. These receptors were collected from a woman in her 50s in good health and CMV-seronegative.

This sequence joins TRBV29-1 and TRBJ2-5; 7 bases align to TRBD1. From germline, CDR1 is SQVTM and CDR2 ANQGSEA. The CDR3 runs to 15 residues. The V segment lost 4 bases and the J segment 2 bases; nucleotides outside the gene matches: 10. CDR3 in amino acids: CSVGPPGTAQETQYF. CDR3 bases: TGCAGCGTTGGCCCCCCCGGGACAGCACAAGAGACCCAGTACTTC.

This chain links TRBV27 with TRBJ2-2; D is uncertain. Germline-derived CDR1 and CDR2 are MNHEY and SMNVEV (reference sequence). The CDR3 has 16 amino acids. The V and J ends lost 1 base and 0 bases respectively, with 9 bases between them. The CDR3 DNA reads TGTGCCAGCAGTTTATATGGGCTATCGAACACCGGGGAGCTGTTTTTT. Protein product: CASSLYGLSNTGELFF.

The rearrangement uses TRBV28 and TRBJ1-2; weak D call: TRBD1 (6 bases). The CDR3 is 11 amino acids. V was pared by 3 bases and J by 10 bases, with 9 bases between. The germline CDR1 and CDR2 sequences are MDHEN and SYDVKM. CDR3 in amino acids: CASSLDSFYTF. The CDR3, as DNA: TGTGCCAGCAGTTTGGACAGCTTCTACACCTTC.

Written as DNA, the CDR3 is TGTGCCAGCAGCTTCTACTCGACAGGGACAGGGGCCAACGTCCTGACTTTC. Translating it yields CASSFYSTGTGANVLTF. The chain is built from TRBV7-2 and TRBJ2-6, with TRBD1 matching over 7 bases. CDR1 and CDR2 from the germline V gene are SGHTA and FQGNSA. Trimming at V came to 3 bases and at J to 4 bases, leaving 9 bases not matched to a gene. The CDR3 is 17 residues long.

The chain is built from TRBV27 and TRBJ2-3, with 8 bases matching TRBD2. The CDR3 is 17 amino acids. V trimming: 2 bases; J trimming: 1 base; junction bases outside the gene matches: 8. CDR1 and CDR2 from the germline V gene are MNHEY and SMNVEV (reference sequence). The CDR3 DNA follows: TGTGCCAGCAGTTTACGGTTCGCCGGGGGGGGCACAGATACGCAGTATTTT. This gives the protein CASSLRFAGGGTDTQYF.

The chain recombines TRBV28 with TRBJ2-3, with no clear D. Trimming removed 4 bases from V and 2 bases from J, with 16 bases in between. CDR3 length: 16 amino acids. Germline CDR1 MDHEN, CDR2 SYDVKM. Here the CDR3 reads CASSSRFKASTDTQYF. As DNA, the CDR3 is TGTGCCAGCAGTTCCAGGTTTAAGGCGTCCACAGATACGCAGTATTTT.

Note on this clone: Within the sample, other DNA sequences also encode this same CDR3. V usage is TRBV18 and J usage is TRBJ2-3; 11 bases match TRBD2. Germline V lookup: CDR1 KGHSH, CDR2 LQKENI. This CDR3 spans 15 amino acids. Trimming cost V 3 bases and J 1 base; bases outside gene matches: 0. The CDR3 DNA follows: TGTGCCAGCTCACCGGGACTAGCGGGCACAGATACGCAGTATTTT. This codes for CASSPGLAGTDTQYF.

This chain links TRBV4-3 with TRBJ2-6; 9 bases map to TRBD1. The length of the CDR3 is 19 residues. J lost 4 bases, V lost 0 bases, and 10 bases had no gene match. From germline, CDR1 is LGHNA and CDR2 YSLEER. The CDR3 nucleotides read TGCGCCAGCAGCCAAGAGTGGGGACAGGGACCAGCCGGGGCCAACGTCCTGACTTTC. Protein product: CASSQEWGQGPAGANVLTF.

The chain joins TRBV19 to TRBJ2-1, with 9 bases identical to TRBD2. CDR1 is LNHDA, CDR2 SQIVND, per germline (reference sequence). The length of the CDR3 is 16 residues. After removal of 6 bases from V and 8 bases from J, the junction contained 14 bases not matched to a gene. Here the CDR3 DNA reads TGTGCCAGTAGGTCCCTTTCCGGCGGGGGGGCCTATGAGCAGTTCTTC. Its protein is CASRSLSGGGAYEQFF.

V is TRBV5-1 and J is TRBJ2-7; 8 bases agree with TRBD1. Germline V lookup: CDR1 SGHRS, CDR2 YFSETQ. V trimming: 6 bases; J trimming: 5 bases; junction bases outside the gene matches: 10. There are 14 residues in the CDR3. CDR3 DNA: TGCGCCAGCACCTGGGACAGGCCCACGGACGAGCAGTACTTC. Protein: CASTWDRPTDEQYF.

This chain connects TRBV7-2 to TRBJ2-7; TRBD1 matches at 9 bases. This CDR3 is built from 15 residues. J lost 4 bases, V lost 1 base, and 5 bases had no gene match. The V gene's germline CDR1 is SGHTA and CDR2 FQGNSA. The CDR3 DNA sequence: TGTGCCAGCAGCTTAGGAGGGACAGGGAATTACGAGCAGTACTTC. It encodes CASSLGGTGNYEQYF.

The chain carries TRBV6-5 and TRBJ1-5, with TRBD1 identical over 7 bases. Germline CDR1 and CDR2: MNHEY and SVGAGI. The CDR3 totals 13 residues. The V gene end was trimmed by 6 bases and the J gene end by 10 bases; junction bases not matched to a gene: 9. The CDR3 here is CASSLGQRLPQHF. DNA of the CDR3: TGTGCCAGCAGCTTGGGACAGCGCCTTCCCCAGCATTTT.

This clone was observed once. This chain links TRBV5-4 with TRBJ2-7; TRBD2 aligns across 7 bases. Trimming took 2 bases from V and 3 from J; bases not matched to a gene: 5. The CDR3 sequence is 14 residues long. The germline V gene encodes CDR1 SGHNT and CDR2 YYREEE (reference sequence). The CDR3 sequence: CASSFYASGYEQYF. The CDR3 nucleotides read TGTGCCAGCAGCTTCTACGCTAGCGGCTACGAGCAGTACTTC.

This clone was recorded a few times. The rearrangement uses TRBV5-6 and TRBJ1-1; D call uncertain. The germline CDR1 and CDR2 sequences are SGHDT and YYEEEE. The CDR3 is made up of 10 amino acids. V gave up 7 bases and J gave up 11 bases, with 12 bases separating them. CDR3 amino acids: CASARGGAFF. CDR3 DNA: TGTGCCAGCGCGCGGGGAGGGGCTTTCTTT.

The rearrangement links TRBV7-2 to TRBJ2-7; D is unclear. Trimming took off 0 bases at V and 2 bases at J, with 5 bases between the two ends. CDR3 length: 13 residues. Per germline, CDR1 SGHTA and CDR2 FQGNSA. The CDR3 bases are TGTGCCAGCAGCTTAGCGCGGACCTACGAGCAGTACTTC. Translation gives CASSLARTYEQYF.

This chain connects TRBV11-1 to TRBJ2-2; 8 bases map to TRBD2. Trimming took 2 bases from V and 5 from J; bases not matched to a gene: 7. The germline V gene encodes CDR1 SGHAT and CDR2 FQDESV (reference sequence). The CDR3 spans 16 residues. CDR3: CASSLSGRVSTGELFF. In DNA form, the CDR3 reads TGTGCCAGCAGCTTATCCGGGAGGGTTTCAACCGGGGAGCTGTTTTTT.

V and J are TRBV7-9 and TRBJ2-7; D may be TRBD2 (6 bases). The CDR3 runs 12 residues. Germline loops: CDR1 SEHNR, CDR2 FQNEAQ (reference sequence). Trimming took off 5 bases at V and 3 bases at J, with 8 bases between the two ends. The CDR3 DNA reads TGTGCCAGCAGCCGGGGACTCTACGAGCAGTACTTC. Translated: CASSRGLYEQYF.

This clone has a single count. The chain joins TRBV19 to TRBJ2-3; 8 bases match TRBD1. V was clipped by 7 bases and J by 0 bases; unmatched bases: 9. The germline V gene encodes CDR1 LNHDA and CDR2 SQIVND (reference sequence). CDR3 length: 16 amino acids. The DNA for the CDR3 is TGTGCCAGTACCAAGAGGACAGGGCGTAGCACAGATACGCAGTATTTT. This codes for CASTKRTGRSTDTQYF.

V is TRBV15 and J is TRBJ2-1; no reliable D call. This CDR3 comprises 12 residues. The V end was cut by 1 base, the J end by 7 bases, with 5 bases between. Germline V gene data show CDR1 as LNHNV and CDR2 as YYDKDF (reference sequence). Here the CDR3 DNA reads TGTGCCACCAGCAGAGTGACAAATGAGCAGTTCTTC. As protein: CATSRVTNEQFF.

The chain has TRBV14 and TRBJ1-1, with D tentatively TRBD1 (5 bases). The CDR3 consists of 15 residues. Trimming stripped 4 bases from V and 2 bases from J, with 14 bases between. Germline assignment: CDR1 SGHDN and CDR2 FVKESK. Here the CDR3 DNA reads TGTGCCAGCAGCCCCCTGGACGGACAAAACACTGAAGCTTTCTTT. Translating it yields CASSPLDGQNTEAFF.

The chain has TRBV11-3 and TRBJ2-7, with a possible D match to TRBD1 (6 bases). Germline V gives CDR1 SGHNT, CDR2 YENEEA. The CDR3 runs 13 residues. V gave up 5 bases and J gave up 3 bases, with 11 bases separating them. In DNA, the CDR3 is TGTGCCAGCAGCCCCGGACAGAACTACGAGCAGTACTTC. This codes for CASSPGQNYEQYF.

The rearrangement uses TRBV9 and TRBJ2-5; possible D gene TRBD2, 7 bases. Germline V lookup: CDR1 SGDLS, CDR2 YYNGEE. V was pared by 3 bases and J by 11 bases, with 14 bases between. This CDR3 is 12 amino acids long. The CDR3 nucleotides are TGTGCCAGCAGCGGAGGGGGGGCCAGGCAGTACTTC. Protein product: CASSGGGARQYF.

The V gene is TRBV7-8, the J gene TRBJ1-2; D might be TRBD1 (6 bases). The CDR3 extends over 12 amino acids. Germline assignment: CDR1 SGHVS and CDR2 FQNEAQ. Trimming left V 5 bases short and J 5 bases short, with 9 bases between. The CDR3 region has the DNA TGTGCCAGCAGCACCCAGGGGTATGGCTACACCTTC. It encodes CASSTQGYGYTF.

This rearrangement joins TRBV5-5 to TRBJ2-1; 9 nucleotides match TRBD2. This CDR3 region has 16 residues. V was pared by 3 bases and J by 5 bases, with 9 bases of the junction left unmatched. CDR1 and CDR2 from the germline V gene are SGHKS and YYEKEE (reference sequence). CDR3 in amino acids: CASSSYPGLANNEQFF. In DNA, the CDR3 is TGTGCCAGCAGCTCTTACCCGGGACTAGCCAACAATGAGCAGTTCTTC.

The chain has TRBV25-1 and TRBJ2-7; TRBD1 matches 8 bases. Germline CDR1 and CDR2: MGHDK and SYGVNS. The CDR3 covers 15 residues. V gave up 2 bases and J gave up 7 bases; unmatched junction bases: 10. The CDR3 spells CASSEPGTGTREQYF. The CDR3 region has the DNA TGTGCCAGCAGTGAACCCGGGACAGGAACAAGGGAGCAGTACTTC.

V gene TRBV5-1 combines with J gene TRBJ2-2; 8 bases align to TRBD2. J gave up 4 bases and V 1 base, and 6 bases lay outside the gene matches. The CDR3 runs to 16 residues. Germline V gives CDR1 SGHRS, CDR2 YFSETQ. DNA of the CDR3: TGCGCCAGCAGCTTGTCATTCGGGAGGGGCACCGGGGAGCTGTTTTTT. It encodes CASSLSFGRGTGELFF.

This sequence joins TRBV4-1 and TRBJ2-7; 7 bases are a match to TRBD2. The germline V gene has CDR1 MGHRA and CDR2 YSYEKL. With 0 bases clipped from V and 1 base from J, the junction kept 3 bases outside the gene matches. The CDR3 extends over 15 amino acids. The CDR3 loop reads CASSQDWGGSYEQYF. CDR3 coding DNA: TGCGCCAGCAGCCAAGATTGGGGGGGATCCTACGAGCAGTACTTC.

The chain couples TRBV5-1 to TRBJ2-1, with 7 bases fitting TRBD2. J was trimmed by 9 bases and V by 2 bases; bases with no gene match: 8. This CDR3 has 14 residues. The germline gives CDR1 SGHRS, CDR2 YFSETQ. This chain's CDR3 is CASSLGAGVFEQFF. The DNA of the CDR3 is TGCGCCAGCAGCTTAGGCGCGGGAGTCTTTGAGCAGTTCTTC.